The 23 T cell receptor beta chains below come from one sample, sequenced in a study of blood T cell repertoires in COVID-19. TCRdb keeps only in-frame clones here, not all; method: immunoSEQ multiplex PCR. The profile shows a few hundred thousand clones, 87% of them singletons. The sequenced sample consisted of peripheral blood. These receptor sequences come from a woman aged 45-60 years who had recovered from COVID-19.

The chain is built from TRBV28 and TRBJ2-7, with D perhaps matching TRBD1 (6 bases). Germline CDR1 and CDR2: MDHEN and SYDVKM. The CDR3 has 14 amino acids. V was clipped by 3 bases and J by 5 bases, with 14 bases between them. CDR3 DNA sequence: TGTGCCAGCAGTTTTGGGGGCAGATCGGACGAGCAGTACTTC. Protein product: CASSFGGRSDEQYF.

This clone appeared a single time. The CDR3 coding sequence is TGTGCCAGTCGCAGTGGGGGGGGCTACGAGCAGTACTTC. It codes for CASRSGGGYEQYF. This sequence joins TRBV6-5 and TRBJ2-7; the match to TRBD2 covers 7 bases. Germline CDR1 reads MNHEY; CDR2 reads SVGAGI. The CDR3 length is 13 residues. V was pared by 9 bases and J by 3 bases, with 8 bases of the junction left unmatched.

The genes are TRBV18 and TRBJ2-1; TRBD2 is a possible D gene (5 bases). CDR3 length: 15 residues. Germline CDR1 reads KGHSH; CDR2 reads LQKENI. V lost 0 bases and J 6 bases, leaving 12 bases between the germline ends. The CDR3 reads CASSPPGRAPNEQFF. The CDR3 coding sequence is TGTGCCAGCTCACCACCAGGGCGGGCCCCCAATGAGCAGTTCTTC.

The J gene is TRBJ2-3, the V gene TRBV7-8; 8 bases line up with TRBD2. Per the germline V gene, CDR1 is SGHVS and CDR2 is FQNEAQ. Trimming cost V 5 bases and J 6 bases; bases outside gene matches: 7. The CDR3 has 14 amino acids. The CDR3 region is CASSPSSGSDTQYF. CDR3 in DNA: TGTGCCAGCAGCCCCTCTAGCGGGTCGGATACGCAGTATTTT.

As concerns this clone: Distinct nucleotide sequences in the sample also encode this CDR3. The chain links TRBV12-3 or TRBV12-4 to TRBJ1-5; 7 bases are shared with TRBD1. The V and J ends lost 5 bases and 5 bases, in that order; junction bases with no gene match: 3. The CDR3 extends over 13 amino acids. The chain's CDR3 is CASSRQGDQPQHF. As DNA, the CDR3 is TGTGCCAGCAGTCGCCAGGGGGATCAGCCCCAGCATTTT.

This sequence joins TRBV28 and TRBJ1-3, with D tentatively TRBD1 (5 bases). This CDR3 spans 15 amino acids. Trimming pared 1 base from V and 4 bases from J, leaving 11 bases between. Per the germline V gene, CDR1 is MDHEN and CDR2 is SYDVKM. CDR3 nucleotides: TGTGCCAGCAGTTTATTTCAGGGTTTGGGAAACACCATATATTTT. Amino acids: CASSLFQGLGNTIYF.

The chain links TRBV4-3 to TRBJ2-2; tentatively, D is TRBD2 (7 bases). CDR1 and CDR2 from the germline V gene are LGHNA and YSLEER. Trimming took 0 bases from V and 6 from J, leaving 11 bases between them. The CDR3 contains 15 residues. CDR3 region: CASSQEGGAPGELFF. The CDR3 coding sequence is TGCGCCAGCAGCCAAGAGGGGGGGGCCCCCGGGGAGCTGTTTTTT.

The genes are TRBV10-3 and TRBJ2-7; 11 bases fit TRBD2. With 6 bases clipped from V and 4 bases from J, the junction kept 2 bases outside the gene matches. The CDR3 loop spans 13 amino acids. Germline loops: CDR1 ENHRY, CDR2 SYGVKD. CDR3: CAIRRTSGYEQYF. CDR3 nucleotides: TGTGCCATCAGGAGGACTAGCGGGTACGAGCAGTACTTC.

This chain connects TRBV9 to TRBJ2-1, with a possible D match to TRBD2 (5 bases). The CDR3 is 15 amino acids. Germline-derived CDR1 and CDR2 are SGDLS and YYNGEE. V was shortened by 3 bases and J by 0 bases, with 10 bases between the two germline ends. CDR3 bases: TGTGCCAGCAGCGCAAGCGGACTCTCCTACAATGAGCAGTTCTTC. It yields the protein CASSASGLSYNEQFF.

The V call is TRBV20-1, the J call TRBJ2-3; 7 positions match TRBD2. V shed 3 bases and J 2 bases; nucleotides not matched to a gene: 8. The CDR3 spans 15 residues. Germline CDR1 reads DFQATT; CDR2 reads SNEGSKA (reference sequence). The CDR3 sequence is CSASSVRGITDTQYF. In DNA, the CDR3 is TGCAGTGCTAGTTCCGTGCGGGGGATCACAGATACGCAGTATTTT.

The CDR3 protein is CASSRDIGGYTF. The CDR3 nucleotides are TGCGCCAGCAGCCGGGACATCGGTGGCTACACCTTC. This chain uses TRBV4-3 with TRBJ1-2; the D gene is possibly TRBD1 (6 bases). The length of the CDR3 is 12 residues. V was shortened by 4 bases and J by 7 bases, with 10 bases between the two germline ends. Germline CDR1 and CDR2: LGHNA and YSLEER.

This chain links TRBV10-3 with TRBJ1-1; possible D gene TRBD1, 5 bases. The CDR3 has 16 residues. Trimming removed 2 bases from V and 4 bases from J, with 17 bases in between. CDR1 ENHRY and CDR2 SYGVKD come from the germline V gene. The CDR3 sequence is CAISEDTQVTGTEAFF. CDR3 DNA: TGTGCCATCAGTGAGGACACACAGGTGACGGGCACTGAAGCTTTCTTT.

With regard to this clone: At the DNA level, this CDR3 is encoded by other sequences in the same sample as well. The chain is built from TRBV5-1 and TRBJ2-5; D perhaps matches TRBD1 (6 bases). CDR3 length: 12 residues. Germline V lookup: CDR1 SGHRS, CDR2 YFSETQ. The V end was cut by 0 bases, the J end by 8 bases, with 8 bases between. The CDR3 DNA is TGCGCCAGCAGCTTGGAGGGGGAAACCCAGTACTTC. This codes for CASSLEGETQYF.

The rearrangement uses TRBV29-1 and TRBJ2-1; TRBD2 matches 10 bases. This CDR3 region has 14 residues. The germline V gene encodes CDR1 SQVTM and CDR2 ANQGSEA. The CDR3 DNA reads TGCAGTCCCAGCGGGAGGGGGGCCTACAATGAGCAGTTCTTC. This codes for CSPSGRGAYNEQFF.

The chain combines TRBV24-1 with TRBJ2-1, with TRBD2 matching over 9 bases. The CDR3 has 16 amino acids. The junction had 10 bases not matched to a gene; V was cut back by 4 bases and J by 7 bases. Germline values: CDR1 KGHDR, CDR2 SFDVKD. The CDR3 protein is CATSERGREGRNEQFF. The CDR3 DNA reads as TGTGCCACCAGTGAAAGGGGGCGGGAGGGCCGGAATGAGCAGTTCTTC.

The chain joins TRBV9 to TRBJ2-3; D remains ambiguous. The germline gives CDR1 SGDLS, CDR2 YYNGEE. The germline V and J ends were trimmed by 0 bases and 4 bases, with 9 bases remaining between them. The CDR3 has 14 amino acids. The CDR3 loop reads CASSVVARADTQYF. CDR3 DNA: TGTGCCAGCAGCGTAGTGGCCCGTGCAGATACGCAGTATTTT. The whole variable domain, remainder taken from reference TRBV9 and TRBJ2-3, is DSGVTQTPKHLITATGQRVTLRCSPRSGDLSVYWYQQSLDQGLQFLIQYYNGEERAKGNILERFSAQQFPDLHSELNLSSLELGDSALYFCASSVVARADTQYFGPGTRLTVL.

The chain couples TRBV9 to TRBJ1-6; 9 nucleotides agree with TRBD1. J gave up 5 bases and V 3 bases, and 6 bases lay outside the gene matches. This CDR3 contains 16 residues. The V gene's germline CDR1 is SGDLS and CDR2 YYNGEE. CDR3 in amino acids: CASSAGTGMHNSPLHF. In DNA, the CDR3 is TGTGCCAGCAGCGCGGGGACAGGGATGCATAATTCACCCCTCCACTTT.

V usage is TRBV4-1 and J usage is TRBJ2-5; 10 nucleotides line up with TRBD1. The germline gives CDR1 MGHRA, CDR2 YSYEKL. Germline trimming cut 0 bases from V and 4 bases from J; bases unmatched to any gene: 2. This CDR3 is built from 15 residues. The chain's CDR3 is CASSQEGQGGETQYF. Here the CDR3 DNA reads TGCGCCAGCAGCCAAGAAGGACAGGGGGGAGAGACCCAGTACTTC.

The chain couples TRBV12-5 to TRBJ1-5; no reliable D call. The CDR3 totals 15 residues. Germline V lookup: CDR1 LGHNT, CDR2 FRNRAP. The V gene lost 6 bases and the J gene lost 3 bases, with 15 bases spanning the gap. CDR3 DNA: TGTGCTAGTGGCTTAAGGATAGCCCTCAATCAGCCCCAGCATTTT. It encodes CASGLRIALNQPQHF.

The V call is TRBV3-1 (or the pseudogene TRBV3-2), the J call TRBJ2-1; 7 bases fit TRBD2. Germline CDR1 is LGHDT and CDR2 is YNNKEL (reference sequence). V gave up 1 base and J gave up 10 bases; unmatched junction bases: 1. The CDR3 extends over 12 amino acids. The CDR3 DNA reads as TGTGCCAGCAGCCAAGCAGCGGGGGAGCAGTTCTTC. Translated, it gives CASSQAAGEQFF.

This chain links TRBV30 with TRBJ1-6; D unresolved. Germline V gene lookup returns CDR1 GTSNPN and CDR2 SVGIG (reference sequence). The CDR3 runs 16 residues. V dropped 4 bases and J dropped 6 bases, with 19 bases sitting between them. The CDR3 reads CAWKYLGTASNSPLHF. The CDR3 bases are TGTGCCTGGAAATATCTCGGAACAGCCTCTAATTCACCCCTCCACTTT.

This clone has a single count. This chain uses TRBV24-1 with TRBJ2-2; TRBD2 matches 16 bases. Germline V gene data show CDR1 as KGHDR and CDR2 as SFDVKD. Unmatched junction bases numbered 9, after V lost 4 bases and J lost 8 bases. This CDR3 contains 18 residues. CDR3 region: CATSEPGLAGGLKGELFF. Here the CDR3 DNA reads TGTGCCACCAGTGAACCGGGACTAGCGGGGGGGCTCAAAGGGGAGCTGTTTTTT.

This chain uses TRBV18 with TRBJ1-1; 8 bases map to TRBD1. The ends lost 0 bases at V and 2 bases at J; junction bases unmatched: 8. This CDR3 region has 17 residues. Germline CDR1 is KGHSH and CDR2 is LQKENI. This CDR3 is CASSPPRDRRSNTEAFF. CDR3 nucleotides: TGTGCCAGCTCACCACCTAGGGACAGGCGATCTAACACTGAAGCTTTCTTT.